The sample holds a few counts of the clone carrying this TCR beta chain. Its cognate antigen is unknown. The data were taken from a study of blood T cells in healthy people across ages. Whole-study findings and limits: Researchers deemed the diversity estimates from one million T cells underestimates. Naive CD4+ cells and diversity were both higher in long-lived donors than in aged donors. TCR beta diversity was tightly associated with the proportion of naive T cells.

This CDR3 contains 13 residues. The trim removed 4 bases at V and 15 bases at J, leaving 10 bases unmatched. Looked up from germline, CDR1 is MNHEY and CDR2 is SVGAGI. Sample-barcoded 5' priming and a J-beta primer mix drove a second PCR of about 6 to 11 cycles. Every single cDNA molecule received a tag from a template-switch adaptor with 12 random nucleotides. TCRdb called the 5' RACE reads again in MiXCR, with one record for every CDR3 protein. The data show 1.5 million to 2 million distinct CDR3 sequences, with 28% seen just once and roughly 8% held by the top ten. The TCR comes from a woman in her 30s in good health. The chain combines TRBV6-5 with TRBJ2-1; 9 bases match TRBD1. The sequencing sample was made of blood. The CDR3 here is CASSSSRDRATFF. As DNA, the CDR3 is TGTGCCAGCAGTTCCAGCAGGGACAGGGCGACGTTCTTC.